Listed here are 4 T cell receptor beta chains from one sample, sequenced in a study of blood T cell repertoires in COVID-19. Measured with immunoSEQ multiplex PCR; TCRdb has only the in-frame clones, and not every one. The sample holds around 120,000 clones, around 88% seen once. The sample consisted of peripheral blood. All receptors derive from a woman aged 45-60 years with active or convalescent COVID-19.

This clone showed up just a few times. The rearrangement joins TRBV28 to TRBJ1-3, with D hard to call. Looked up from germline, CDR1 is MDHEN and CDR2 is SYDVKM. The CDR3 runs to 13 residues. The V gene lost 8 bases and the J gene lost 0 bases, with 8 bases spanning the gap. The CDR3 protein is CASGMFSGNTIYF. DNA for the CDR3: TGTGCCAGCGGCATGTTCTCTGGAAACACCATATATTTT.

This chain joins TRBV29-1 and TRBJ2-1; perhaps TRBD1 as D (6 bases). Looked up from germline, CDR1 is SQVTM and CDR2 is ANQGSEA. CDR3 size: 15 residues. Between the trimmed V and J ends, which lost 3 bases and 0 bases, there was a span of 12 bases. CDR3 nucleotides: TGCAGCGTTGAGGGAACAGGGATCTCCTACAATGAGCAGTTCTTC. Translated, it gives CSVEGTGISYNEQFF.

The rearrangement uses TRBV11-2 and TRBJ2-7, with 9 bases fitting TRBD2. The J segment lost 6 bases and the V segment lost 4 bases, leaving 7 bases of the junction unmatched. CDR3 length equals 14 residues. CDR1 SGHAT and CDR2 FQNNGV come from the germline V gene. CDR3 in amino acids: CASSSGLAPFEQYF. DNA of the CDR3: TGTGCCAGCAGCTCAGGACTAGCGCCTTTCGAGCAGTACTTC. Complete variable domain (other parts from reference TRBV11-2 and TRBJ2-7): EAGVAQSPRYKIIEKRQSVAFWCNPISGHATLYWYQQILGQGPKLLIQFQNNGVVDDSQLPKDRFSAERLKGVDSTLKIQPAKLEDSAVYLCASSSGLAPFEQYFGPGTRLTVT.

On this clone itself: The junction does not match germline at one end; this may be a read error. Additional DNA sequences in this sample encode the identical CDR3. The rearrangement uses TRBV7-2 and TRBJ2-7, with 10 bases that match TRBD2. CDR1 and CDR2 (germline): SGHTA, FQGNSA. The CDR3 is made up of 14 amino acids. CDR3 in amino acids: CASSSSGRGYEQYF. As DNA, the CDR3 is TGTGCCAGCAGCTCTAGCGGGAGAGGGTACGAACAGTACTTC.